A selection of T cell receptor beta chains follows, all from one sample in a study of OX40 agonist ivuxolimab in advanced cancers. Sequenced by immunoSEQ multiplex PCR; TCRdb stores in-frame clones only, minus some. The repertoire includes about 85,000 clones, more than 75% of them detected once, and over 0.25% sits in the top ten. The specimen was CD4+ or CD8+ T cells sorted from blood, collected in a trial of the OX40 agonist ivuxolimab. The receptors shown here come from an adult with an advanced solid tumor such as melanoma, head and neck, liver or kidney cancer. The CDR3 runs from the conserved cysteine through the conserved F or W. The D gene is left open where the match is weak. Clone size appears in some rows only: once, few, many, or a class for an expanded clone.

D: .; V: TRBV11-1; size: .; J: TRBJ2-5; CDR3: CASSVGGQLGETQYF; DNA: TGTGCCAGCAGCGTCGGGGGCCAGCTGGGAGAGACCCAGTACTTC
D: .; V: TRBV11-2; size: few; J: TRBJ2-2; CDR3: CASSLDFTGELFF; DNA: TGTGCCAGCAGCTTAGATTTCACCGGGGAGCTGTTTTTT
D: .; V: TRBV7-2; size: .; J: TRBJ1-2; CDR3: CASSHSGTTANYGYTF; DNA: TGTGCCAGCAGCCATTCCGGGACAACCGCTAACTATGGCTACACCTTC
D: TRBD1; V: TRBV5-4; size: .; J: TRBJ2-1; CDR3: CASSADRAVYNEQFF; DNA: TGTGCCAGCAGCGCGGACAGGGCGGTCTACAATGAGCAGTTCTTC
D: .; V: TRBV25-1; size: .; J: TRBJ2-3; CDR3: CASSLAGPSTDTQYF; DNA: TGTGCCAGCAGTCTGGCGGGGCCGAGCACAGATACGCAGTATTTT
D: .; V: TRBV5-4; size: .; J: TRBJ1-6; CDR3: CASSLGAGAGNSPLHF; DNA: TGTGCCAGCAGCTTGGGAGCGGGGGCAGGGAATTCACCCCTCCACTTT
D: TRBD2; V: TRBV28; size: .; J: TRBJ2-4; CDR3: CASSPPGRVNIQYF; DNA: TGTGCCAGCAGCCCCCCAGGGAGGGTGAACATTCAGTACTTC
D: .; V: TRBV18; size: once; J: TRBJ1-6; CDR3: CASSGTHGGGNSPLHF; DNA: TGTGCCAGCTCCGGGACACACGGGGGTGGTAATTCACCCCTCCACTTT
D: .; V: TRBV4-1; size: .; J: TRBJ2-3; CDR3: CASSQPGHIDTQYF; DNA: TGCGCCAGCAGCCAACCGGGACACATAGATACGCAGTATTTT
D: .; V: TRBV28; size: .; J: TRBJ2-1; CDR3: CASSLRNEQFF; DNA: TGTGCCAGCAGTTTAAGAAATGAGCAGTTCTTC
D: .; V: TRBV18; size: .; J: TRBJ2-1; CDR3: CASSPPIRNEQFF; DNA: TGTGCCAGCTCACCGCCAATTCGCAATGAGCAGTTCTTC
D: .; V: TRBV9; size: .; J: TRBJ1-1; CDR3: CASSVGGTNTEAFF; DNA: TGTGCCAGCAGCGTAGGAGGTACGAACACTGAAGCTTTCTTT
D: .; V: TRBV18; size: .; J: TRBJ1-1; CDR3: CASSGTTRALNTEAFF; DNA: TGTGCCAGCTCAGGAACTACTCGGGCCTTGAACACTGAAGCTTTCTTT
D: .; V: TRBV5-5; size: .; J: TRBJ2-2; CDR3: CASSFPAPNTGELFF; DNA: TGTGCCAGCAGCTTTCCAGCACCGAACACCGGGGAGCTGTTTTTT
D: TRBD2; V: TRBV7-3; size: .; J: TRBJ2-1; CDR3: CASSFGTSSEQFF; DNA: TGTGCCAGCAGCTTCGGGACTAGCAGTGAGCAGTTCTTC
D: .; V: TRBV11-1; size: .; J: TRBJ2-7; CDR3: CASSFSPSDGEQYF; DNA: TGTGCCAGCAGCTTCAGTCCTAGCGATGGGGAGCAGTACTTC
D: TRBD1; V: TRBV11-2; size: .; J: TRBJ1-1; CDR3: CASSSDRGRGAFF; DNA: TGTGCCAGCAGCTCCGACAGGGGGCGCGGGGCTTTCTTT
D: .; V: TRBV6-5; size: .; J: TRBJ1-1; CDR3: CASSYTRKTEAFF; DNA: TGTGCCAGCAGTTACACCAGGAAGACTGAAGCTTTCTTT
D: .; V: TRBV18; size: .; J: TRBJ1-2; CDR3: CASSPEATSTYGYTF; DNA: TGTGCCAGCTCACCAGAGGCGACATCCACCTATGGCTACACCTTC
D: .; V: TRBV18; size: .; J: TRBJ1-2; CDR3: CASSPRDAMYGYTF; DNA: TGTGCCAGCTCACCACGGGACGCGATGTATGGCTACACCTTC
D: .; V: TRBV5-1; size: .; J: TRBJ1-2; CDR3: CASSPKTGYGYTF; DNA: TGCGCCAGCAGCCCGAAGACAGGATATGGCTACACCTTC
D: TRBD2; V: TRBV5-1; size: .; J: TRBJ2-1; CDR3: CASSETSGGASYNEQFF; DNA: TGCGCCAGCAGTGAGACTAGCGGGGGGGCTTCCTACAATGAGCAGTTCTTC
D: TRBD1; V: TRBV5-4; size: .; J: TRBJ2-2; CDR3: CASSLEQGVGQLFF; DNA: TGTGCCAGCAGCTTGGAGCAGGGGGTGGGGCAGCTGTTTTTT
D: TRBD1; V: TRBV2; size: .; J: TRBJ2-2; CDR3: CASRTGTADGELFF; DNA: TGTGCCAGCAGGACGGGGACAGCTGATGGGGAGCTGTTTTTT
D: .; V: TRBV2; size: .; J: TRBJ2-1; CDR3: CASSGDAAEQFF; DNA: TGTGCCAGCAGTGGGGACGCCGCGGAGCAGTTCTTC
D: TRBD1; V: TRBV6-1; size: once; J: TRBJ1-2; CDR3: CASRGTGNYGYTF; DNA: TGTGCCAGCAGAGGGACAGGGAACTATGGCTACACCTTC